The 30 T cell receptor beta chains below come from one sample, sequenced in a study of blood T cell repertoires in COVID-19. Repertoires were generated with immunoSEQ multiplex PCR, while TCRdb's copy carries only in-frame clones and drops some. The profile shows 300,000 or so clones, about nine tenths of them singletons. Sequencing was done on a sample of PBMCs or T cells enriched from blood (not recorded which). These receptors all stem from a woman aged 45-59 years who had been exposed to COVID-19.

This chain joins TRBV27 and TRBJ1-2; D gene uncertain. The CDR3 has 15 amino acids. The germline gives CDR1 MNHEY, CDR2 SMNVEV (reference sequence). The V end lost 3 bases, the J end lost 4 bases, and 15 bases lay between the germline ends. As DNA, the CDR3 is TGTGCCAGCAGTTTTTTGTCCACGGCTAGCTATGGCTACACCTTC. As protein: CASSFLSTASYGYTF.

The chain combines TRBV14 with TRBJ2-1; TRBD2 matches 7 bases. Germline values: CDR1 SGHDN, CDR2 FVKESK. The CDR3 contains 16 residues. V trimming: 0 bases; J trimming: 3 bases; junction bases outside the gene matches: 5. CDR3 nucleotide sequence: TGTGCCAGCAGCCAAGACCCTAGCGGCCGCTACAATGAGCAGTTCTTC. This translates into CASSQDPSGRYNEQFF.

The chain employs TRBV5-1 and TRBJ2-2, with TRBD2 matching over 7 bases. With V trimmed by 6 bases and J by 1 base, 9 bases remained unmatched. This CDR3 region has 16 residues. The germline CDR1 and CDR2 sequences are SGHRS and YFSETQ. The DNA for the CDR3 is TGCGCCAGCAAAATCGACCCGGGGGGGAACACCGGGGAGCTGTTTTTT. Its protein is CASKIDPGGNTGELFF.

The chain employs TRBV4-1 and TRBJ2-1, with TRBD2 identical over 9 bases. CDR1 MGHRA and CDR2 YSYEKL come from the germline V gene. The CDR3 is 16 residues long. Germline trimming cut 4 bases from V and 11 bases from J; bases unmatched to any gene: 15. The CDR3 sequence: CASSLGTSGRGGKQFF. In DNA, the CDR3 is TGCGCCAGCAGCCTAGGCACTAGCGGGCGAGGGGGTAAGCAGTTCTTC.

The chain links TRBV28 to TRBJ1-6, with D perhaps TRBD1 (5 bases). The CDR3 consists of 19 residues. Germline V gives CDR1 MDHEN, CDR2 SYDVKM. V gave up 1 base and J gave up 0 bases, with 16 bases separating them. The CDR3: CASSLLGREFSSYNSPLHF. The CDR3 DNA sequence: TGTGCCAGCAGTTTATTGGGCAGGGAATTTAGCTCCTATAATTCACCCCTCCACTTT.

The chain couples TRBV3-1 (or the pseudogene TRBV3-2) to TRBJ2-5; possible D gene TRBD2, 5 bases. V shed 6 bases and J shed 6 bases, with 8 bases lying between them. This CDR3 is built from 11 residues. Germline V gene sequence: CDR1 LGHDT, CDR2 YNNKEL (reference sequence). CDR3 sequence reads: CASSAGKTQYF. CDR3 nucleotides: TGTGCCAGCAGTGCCGGGAAGACCCAGTACTTC.

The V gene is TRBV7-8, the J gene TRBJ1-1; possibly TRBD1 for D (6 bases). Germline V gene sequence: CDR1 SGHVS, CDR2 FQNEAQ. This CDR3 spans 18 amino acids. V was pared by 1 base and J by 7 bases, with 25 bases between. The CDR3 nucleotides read TGTGCCAGCAGCTTAGGACGGTACGTCATACAGGGTATTGTTGAAGCTTTCTTT. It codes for CASSLGRYVIQGIVEAFF.

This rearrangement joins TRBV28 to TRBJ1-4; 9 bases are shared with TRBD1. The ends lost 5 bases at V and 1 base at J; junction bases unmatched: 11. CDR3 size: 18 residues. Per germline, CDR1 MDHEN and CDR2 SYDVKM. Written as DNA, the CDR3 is TGTGCCAGCAGTCCAGGGACAGGGCGAGGAGGAACTAATGAAAAACTGTTTTTT. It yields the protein CASSPGTGRGGTNEKLFF.

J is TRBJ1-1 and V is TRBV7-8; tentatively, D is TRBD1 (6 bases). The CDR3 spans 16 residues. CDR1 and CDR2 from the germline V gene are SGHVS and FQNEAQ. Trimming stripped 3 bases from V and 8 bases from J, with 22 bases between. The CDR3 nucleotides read TGTGCCAGCAGCTTGGTGTACTGGACAGCCACCGAGGAAGCTTTCTTT. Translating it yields CASSLVYWTATEEAFF.

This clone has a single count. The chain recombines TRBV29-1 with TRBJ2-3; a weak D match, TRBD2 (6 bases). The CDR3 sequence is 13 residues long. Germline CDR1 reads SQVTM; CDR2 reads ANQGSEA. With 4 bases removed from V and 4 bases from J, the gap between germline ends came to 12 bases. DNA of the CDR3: TGCAGCGTTGCGGCTAGGGAGGCAGATACGCAGTATTTT. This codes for CSVAAREADTQYF.

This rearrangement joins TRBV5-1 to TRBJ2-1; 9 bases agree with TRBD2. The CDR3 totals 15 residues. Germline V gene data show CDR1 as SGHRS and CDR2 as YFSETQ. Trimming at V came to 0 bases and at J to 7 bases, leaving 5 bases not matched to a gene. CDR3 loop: CASSLVRGGSNEQFF. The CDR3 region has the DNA TGCGCCAGCAGCTTGGTGCGGGGGGGCAGTAATGAGCAGTTCTTC. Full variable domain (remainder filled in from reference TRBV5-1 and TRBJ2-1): KAGVTQTPRYLIKTRGQQVTLSCSPISGHRSVSWYQQTPGQGLQFLFEYFSETQRNKGNFPGRFSGRQFSNSRSEMNVSTLELGDSALYLCASSLVRGGSNEQFFGPGTRLTVL.

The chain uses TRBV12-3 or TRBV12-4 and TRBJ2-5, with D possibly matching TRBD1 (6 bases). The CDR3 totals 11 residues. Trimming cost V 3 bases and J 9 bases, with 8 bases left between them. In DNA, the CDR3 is TGTGCCAGCAGTTTTGGACAGCCCCAGTACTTC. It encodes CASSFGQPQYF.

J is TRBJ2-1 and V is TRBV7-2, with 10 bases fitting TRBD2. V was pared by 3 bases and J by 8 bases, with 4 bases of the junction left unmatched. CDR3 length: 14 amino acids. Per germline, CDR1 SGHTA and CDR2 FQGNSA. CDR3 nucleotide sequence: TGTGCCAGCAGCTTGGGACTAGCGAGCCATGAGCAGTTCTTC. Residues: CASSLGLASHEQFF. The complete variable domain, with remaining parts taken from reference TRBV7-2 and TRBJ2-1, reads GAGVSQSPSNKVTEKGKDVELRCDPISGHTALYWYRQSLGQGLEFLIYFQGNSAPDKSGLPSDRFSAERTGGSVSTLTIQRTQQEDSAVYLCASSLGLASHEQFFGPGTRLTVL.

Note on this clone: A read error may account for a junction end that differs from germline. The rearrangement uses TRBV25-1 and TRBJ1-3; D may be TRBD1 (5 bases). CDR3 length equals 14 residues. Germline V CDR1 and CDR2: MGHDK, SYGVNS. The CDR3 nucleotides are TGTGCCAGCAGAGAATCAGGGTCTGGAAACACCATATATTTT. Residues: CASRESGSGNTIYF.

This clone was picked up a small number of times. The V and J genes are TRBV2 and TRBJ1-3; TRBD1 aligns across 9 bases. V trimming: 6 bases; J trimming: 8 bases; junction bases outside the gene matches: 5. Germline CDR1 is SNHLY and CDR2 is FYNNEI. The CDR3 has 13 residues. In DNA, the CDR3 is TGTGCCAGCAGCCGGGACAGGGCGGACACCATATATTTT. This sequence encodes CASSRDRADTIYF.

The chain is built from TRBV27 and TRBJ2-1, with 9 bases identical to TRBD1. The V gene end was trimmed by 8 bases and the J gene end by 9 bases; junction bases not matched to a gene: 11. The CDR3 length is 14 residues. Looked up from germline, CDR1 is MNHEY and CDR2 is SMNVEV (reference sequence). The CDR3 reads CASYRGQGGGEQFF. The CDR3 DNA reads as TGTGCCAGCTATCGGGGACAGGGTGGGGGTGAGCAGTTCTTC.

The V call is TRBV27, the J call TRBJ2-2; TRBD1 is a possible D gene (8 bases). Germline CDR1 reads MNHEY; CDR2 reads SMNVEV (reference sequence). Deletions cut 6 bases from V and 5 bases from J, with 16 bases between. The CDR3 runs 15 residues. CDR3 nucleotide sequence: TGTGCCAGCAGCGCCGACAGGGGAGGGACCGGGGAGCTGTTTTTT. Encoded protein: CASSADRGGTGELFF.

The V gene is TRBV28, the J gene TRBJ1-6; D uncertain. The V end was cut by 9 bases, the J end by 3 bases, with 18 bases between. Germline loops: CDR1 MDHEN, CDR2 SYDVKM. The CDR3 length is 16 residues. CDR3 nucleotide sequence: TGTGCCAGTTCTGGCGGAAAAGCAAACTATAATTCACCCCTCCACTTT. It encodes CASSGGKANYNSPLHF.

CDR3 nucleotide sequence: TGTGCTAGTGGTTTGGGACAGATCTTGGCACCCCTCCACTTT. It specifies CASGLGQILAPLHF. The chain carries TRBV12-5 and TRBJ1-6; tentatively, D is TRBD1 (5 bases). V lost 1 base and J lost 11, with 12 bases in between. The CDR3 spans 14 residues. Germline-derived CDR1 and CDR2 are LGHNT and FRNRAP.

CDR3 loop: CATSARGGIRTGELFF. DNA of the CDR3: TGTGCCACCAGTGCTCGCGGGGGCATAAGGACCGGGGAGCTGTTTTTT. The chain couples TRBV24-1 to TRBJ2-2; D may be TRBD2 (7 bases). CDR1 and CDR2 from the germline V gene are KGHDR and SFDVKD. The CDR3 runs 16 residues. The germline V and J ends were trimmed by 5 bases and 5 bases, with 17 bases remaining between them.

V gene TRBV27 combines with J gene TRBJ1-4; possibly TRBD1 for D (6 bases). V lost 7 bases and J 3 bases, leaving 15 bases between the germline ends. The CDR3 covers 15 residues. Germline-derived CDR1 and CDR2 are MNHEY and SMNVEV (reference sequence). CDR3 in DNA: TGTGCCAGCAAAATGCCGGGGGGCCCTAATGAAAAACTGTTTTTT. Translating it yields CASKMPGGPNEKLFF. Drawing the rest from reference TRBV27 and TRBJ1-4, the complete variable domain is EAQVTQNPRYLITVTGKKLTVTCSQNMNHEYMSWYRQDPGLGLRQIYYSMNVEVTDKGDVPEGYKVSRKEKRNFPLILESPSPNQTSLYFCASKMPGGPNEKLFFGSGTQLSVL.

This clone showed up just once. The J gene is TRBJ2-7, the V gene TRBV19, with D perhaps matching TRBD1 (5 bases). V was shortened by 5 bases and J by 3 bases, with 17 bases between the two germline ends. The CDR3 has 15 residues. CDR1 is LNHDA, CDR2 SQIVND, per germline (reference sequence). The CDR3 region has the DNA TGTGCCAGTAGTCCAACCCCCAGGGAATACTACGAGCAGTACTTC. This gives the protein CASSPTPREYYEQYF.

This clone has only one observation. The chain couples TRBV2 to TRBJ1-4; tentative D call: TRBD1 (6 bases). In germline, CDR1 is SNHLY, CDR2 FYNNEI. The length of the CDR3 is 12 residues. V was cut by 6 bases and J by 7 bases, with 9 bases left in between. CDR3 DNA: TGTGCCAGCAGCCAGGACAGTGAAAAACTGTTTTTT. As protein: CASSQDSEKLFF.

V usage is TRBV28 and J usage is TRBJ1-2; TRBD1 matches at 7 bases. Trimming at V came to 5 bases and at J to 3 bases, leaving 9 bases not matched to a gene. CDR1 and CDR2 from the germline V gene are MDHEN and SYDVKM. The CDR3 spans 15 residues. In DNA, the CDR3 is TGTGCCAGCAGTATCTTCACAGGGGCCGACTATGGCTACACCTTC. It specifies CASSIFTGADYGYTF.

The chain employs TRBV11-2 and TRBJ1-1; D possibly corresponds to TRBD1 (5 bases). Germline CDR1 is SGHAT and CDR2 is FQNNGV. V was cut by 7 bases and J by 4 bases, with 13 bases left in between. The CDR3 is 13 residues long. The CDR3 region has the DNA TGTGCCAGCATACCAGCGGGGGGCACTGAAGCTTTCTTT. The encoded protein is CASIPAGGTEAFF. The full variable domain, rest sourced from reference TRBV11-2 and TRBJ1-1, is EAGVAQSPRYKIIEKRQSVAFWCNPISGHATLYWYQQILGQGPKLLIQFQNNGVVDDSQLPKDRFSAERLKGVDSTLKIQPAKLEDSAVYLCASIPAGGTEAFFGQGTRLTVV.

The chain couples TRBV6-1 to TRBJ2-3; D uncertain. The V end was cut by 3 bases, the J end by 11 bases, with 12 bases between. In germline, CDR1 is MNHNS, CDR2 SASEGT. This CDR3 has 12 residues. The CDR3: CASSDPTSGQYF. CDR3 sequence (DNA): TGTGCCAGCAGTGACCCCACTTCTGGGCAGTATTTT.

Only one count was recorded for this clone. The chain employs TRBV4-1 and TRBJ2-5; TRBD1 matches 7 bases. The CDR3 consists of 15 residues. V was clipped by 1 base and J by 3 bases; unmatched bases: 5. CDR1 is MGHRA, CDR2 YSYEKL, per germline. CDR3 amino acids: CASSQVAQGEETQYF. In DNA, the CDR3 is TGCGCCAGCAGCCAAGTCGCTCAGGGGGAAGAGACCCAGTACTTC.

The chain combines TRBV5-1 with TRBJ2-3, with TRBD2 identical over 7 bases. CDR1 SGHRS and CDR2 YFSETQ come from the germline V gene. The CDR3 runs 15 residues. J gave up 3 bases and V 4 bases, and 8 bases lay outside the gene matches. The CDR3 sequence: CASSTITGGTDTQYF. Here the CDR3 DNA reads TGCGCCAGCAGCACAATTACCGGGGGGACAGATACGCAGTATTTT. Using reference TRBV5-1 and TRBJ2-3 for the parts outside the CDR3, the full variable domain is KAGVTQTPRYLIKTRGQQVTLSCSPISGHRSVSWYQQTPGQGLQFLFEYFSETQRNKGNFPGRFSGRQFSNSRSEMNVSTLELGDSALYLCASSTITGGTDTQYFGPGTRLTVL.

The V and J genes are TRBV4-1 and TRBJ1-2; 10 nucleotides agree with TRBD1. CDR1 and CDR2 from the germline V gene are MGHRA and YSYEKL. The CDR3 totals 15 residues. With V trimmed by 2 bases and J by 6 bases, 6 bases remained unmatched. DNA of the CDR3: TGCGCCAGCAGCCAACCAGGACAGGGGGATGATGGCTACACCTTC. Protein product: CASSQPGQGDDGYTF.

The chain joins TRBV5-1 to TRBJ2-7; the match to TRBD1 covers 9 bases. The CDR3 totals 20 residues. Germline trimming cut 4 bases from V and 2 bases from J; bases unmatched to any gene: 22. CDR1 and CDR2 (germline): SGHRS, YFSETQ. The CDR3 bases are TGCGCCAGCAGCAGGTTAGGGGGACAGGGTACATTTACGGGAGCCTACGAGCAGTACTTC. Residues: CASSRLGGQGTFTGAYEQYF. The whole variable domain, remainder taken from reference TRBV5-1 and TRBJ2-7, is KAGVTQTPRYLIKTRGQQVTLSCSPISGHRSVSWYQQTPGQGLQFLFEYFSETQRNKGNFPGRFSGRQFSNSRSEMNVSTLELGDSALYLCASSRLGGQGTFTGAYEQYFGPGTRLTVT.